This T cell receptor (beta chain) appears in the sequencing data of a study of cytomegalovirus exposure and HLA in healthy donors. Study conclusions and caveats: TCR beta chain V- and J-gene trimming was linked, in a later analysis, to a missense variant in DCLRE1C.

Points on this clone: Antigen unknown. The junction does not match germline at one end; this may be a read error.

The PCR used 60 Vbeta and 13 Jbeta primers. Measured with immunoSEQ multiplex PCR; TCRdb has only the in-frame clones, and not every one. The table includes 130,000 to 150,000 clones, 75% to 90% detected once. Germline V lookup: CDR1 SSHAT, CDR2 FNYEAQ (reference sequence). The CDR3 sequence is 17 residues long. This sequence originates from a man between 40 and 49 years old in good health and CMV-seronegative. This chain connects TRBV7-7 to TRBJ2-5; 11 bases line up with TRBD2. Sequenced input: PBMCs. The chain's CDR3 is CASSSGVTSGIQETQYF. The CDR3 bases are TGTGCTAGCAGCTCCGGCGTGACTAGCGGGATTCAAGAGACCCAGTACTTC.